Listed below are T cell receptor beta chains from one sample, sequenced in a study of tumor-infiltrating lymphocytes in primary liver carcinoma. TCRdb ran MiXCR on the multiplex PCR reads and lists one entry per CDR3 protein. The repertoire has tens of thousands of distinct CDR3 sequences, roughly 80% of them found once; the top ten carry 38%. What was sequenced was tumor-adjacent normal liver tissue. All receptors derive from a woman in her 30s with primary liver carcinoma and hepatitis B virus infection. CDR3s include the opening cysteine and the closing phenylalanine or tryptophan. The D gene is left open where the match is weak. Clone size is stated in some rows and not others, as once, few, many or a class when expanded.

clone_size,d_call,v_call,j_call,cdr3_nt,cdr3_aa
few,TRBD2,TRBV7-9,TRBJ2-2,TGTGCCAGAAGCGGGAGTCGGGCCGGGGGGCTGTTTTTT,CARSGSRAGGLFF
NA,NA,TRBV11-2,TRBJ2-3,TGTGCCAGCAGCTCAGGGTTGGGGCTAGGAGAATCGCAGTACTTT,CASSSGLGLGESQYF
many,NA,TRBV12-3/TRBV12-4,TRBJ1-5,TGTGCCAGCAGTTTCGGGAGTTATAGCAATCAGCCCCAGCATTTT,CASSFGSYSNQPQHF
NA,TRBD1,TRBV28,TRBJ2-7,TGTGCCAGCAGCAACACGGGACAGGCGTCTCCCCAGCAGTACTTC,CASSNTGQASPQQYF
NA,TRBD2,TRBV6-2/TRBV6-3,TRBJ2-2,TGTCCGAGCAGTTATACCAGCGGGAGAAACACCGGGGACCTGTTTTTT,CPSSYTSGRNTGDLFF
NA,NA,TRBV11-2,TRBJ1-1,TGTGCCAGCGGCCCCCCGACAGAAGCTTTCTTT,CASGPPTEAFF
NA,NA,TRBV11-2,TRBJ1-1,TGTGCCAGCAGATATACAGAGGGGAGTGCAGAAGCTTTCTTT,CASRYTEGSAEAFF
many,TRBD2,TRBV28,TRBJ2-7,TGTGCCAGCAGTTTAGTCACTAGCGCTCCATACGAGCAGTACTTC,CASSLVTSAPYEQYF
NA,NA,TRBV11-3,TRBJ2-1,TGTGTCAGCAGCTTAGTCGGGAGCAATGAGCGGTTCTTC,CVSSLVGSNERFF
NA,NA,TRBV6-4,TRBJ1-5,TGTGCCAGCAGTAACGGAGCCAATCTGCCCCAGCATTTT,CASSNGANLPQHF
NA,TRBD2,TRBV11-3,TRBJ2-3,TGTGCCGGCAGCTTAGGTTTTGGAGCGGGAGCAGGAGGTACAGATACCCAGTATTTT,CAGSLGFGAGAGGTDTQYF
few,NA,TRBV10-3,TRBJ2-7,TGTGCCATCAGTGACCCCGACCGAGTCTACGAGCAATACTTC,CAISDPDRVYEQYF
once,NA,TRBV6-6,TRBJ2-3,TGTGCCAGCAGTTTTACTTCCAGGAGTAGCGTAGATACGCAGTATTTT,CASSFTSRSSVDTQYF
many,NA,TRBV18,TRBJ2-1,TGTGCCAGCTCACCACTCCCCGCCAATGAGCAGTTCTTC,CASSPLPANEQFF
NA,TRBD2,TRBV28,TRBJ2-1,TGTGCCAGTAAGGGGACTAGCGGCGATAATGAGCAGTTCTTC,CASKGTSGDNEQFF
NA,NA,TRBV28,TRBJ1-2,TGTGCCAGCAGTATCTCAGGGTCTGTCTACATCTTC,CASSISGSVYIF
NA,NA,TRBV6-2/TRBV6-3,TRBJ1-5,TGTGCCAGCAGCTCCGCCCCGGCGAGCACCCACCGGCCCCAGCATTTT,CASSSAPASTHRPQHF
NA,TRBD1,TRBV11-2,TRBJ2-2,TGTGCCAGCAGCTTAACTCAGGCCAGGGGGCGCCGGGAGCTGTTTTTT,CASSLTQARGRRELFF
NA,TRBD2,TRBV6-5,TRBJ2-7,TGTGCCAGCAGCCTCTCGGGAGGGCCTGTATACGAGAAGTACTTC,CASSLSGGPVYEKYF
NA,NA,TRBV29-1,TRBJ2-7,TGCATCGTTGAACATGGGTCCGTCCCCCGACGGGACTTC,CIVEHGSVPRRDF
NA,NA,TRBV29-1,TRBJ2-3,TGCAGCGTTGAGATAGAGAGGATCACAGATAAGCAGTATTTT,CSVEIERITDKQYF
NA,NA,TRBV28,TRBJ2-7,TGTGCCAGCAGTGGAACTAGCTGGAGCGAGCAGTACTTC,CASSGTSWSEQYF
NA,NA,TRBV6-5,TRBJ1-2,TGTGTCAGCAAAAGGGCTCAGGGAAGTTGTAGCTATGGCTACACCTTC,CVSKRAQGSCSYGYTF
NA,NA,TRBV4-2,TRBJ2-1,TGTGCCAGCAACCAAGAGTGGCCCGAGTACAATGAGCAGTTCTTC,CASNQEWPEYNEQFF
NA,TRBD1,TRBV11-2,TRBJ1-1,TGTGCCTGCAGATTTACAGGGGAGAAGGCTGAAGCTTTCTTT,CACRFTGEKAEAFF
once,TRBD2,TRBV11-3,TRBJ2-2,TGTGCCAGCAGCTTACGCCGGACTAGCGAGAGGGCCGCAAAGGGCGGCGAGCTGTTTTTT,CASSLRRTSERAAKGGELFF
many,TRBD1,TRBV6-1,TRBJ1-1,TGTGCCAGCAGTCCCTTTACAGGGGCGAACACTGAAGCTTTCTTT,CASSPFTGANTEAFF
NA,TRBD2,TRBV6-5,TRBJ2-2,TGTGCCAGAAGTTATGGACTAGCGCCGAGCACCGGGGAGCTGTTTTTT,CARSYGLAPSTGELFF
NA,TRBD2,TRBV12-5,TRBJ2-1,TGTCCTAATGGGGGGGACTCCAATGAGCAGTTCTTC,CPNGGDSNEQFF
many,TRBD1,TRBV6-6,TRBJ1-1,TGTGCCAGCAGTTTCCGACAGGGGGCGGGTCCCACTGAAGCTTTCTTT,CASSFRQGAGPTEAFF
NA,NA,TRBV4-2,TRBJ2-2,TGCGCCATCAAATCAGGGACGGAGACCGGGGAGCTGTTTTTT,CAIKSGTETGELFF
NA,NA,TRBV5-6,TRBJ1-4,TGTGCCAGCAGCTTGGTTTGGGTGAGTGAAAAACTGTTTTTT,CASSLVWVSEKLFF
NA,NA,TRBV7-3,TRBJ1-3,TGTGCCAGCAGCCCGCGGACAGATTATCCCTATTGCTCTGGAAACACCATATATTTT,CASSPRTDYPYCSGNTIYF
NA,NA,TRBV11-2,TRBJ2-1,TGTGCCAGCAGCTTAGATCTGACGGGTGGGGGCGATGAGCAGTTCTTC,CASSLDLTGGGDEQFF
NA,NA,TRBV12-3/TRBV12-4,TRBJ2-5,TGTGTCAGCAGCACATACAACGGGAGCGAAGAGACCCAGTACTTC,CVSSTYNGSEETQYF
NA,TRBD1,TRBV28,TRBJ1-1,TGTGCCATCAGTTTATTACAGGGGAACACTGAAGCCTTCTTT,CAISLLQGNTEAFF
NA,NA,TRBV7-2,TRBJ2-7,TGTGCCAGCAGCTTAGGATACTACGAGCAGTACTTC,CASSLGYYEQYF
NA,NA,TRBV6-5,TRBJ1-1,TGTGCCAGCATTTTGACGGGATGGACTGAAGCTTCCTTT,CASILTGWTEASF
NA,NA,TRBV20-1,TRBJ2-3,TGCAGTGCTACTTACGGTTTAGCGAGGAGTACGCAGTATTTT,CSATYGLARSTQYF
NA,NA,TRBV29-1,TRBJ2-7,TGCAGCGTTGGTATCTCCCCAGAGGGGCGTGAGCAGTACTTC,CSVGISPEGREQYF
NA,NA,TRBV11-2,TRBJ2-1,TGTGCCAGCAGCTTAGAGGGGTACTGGGGTTCCTACAATGAGCAGTTCTTC,CASSLEGYWGSYNEQFF
NA,NA,TRBV5-6,TRBJ2-3,TGTATCAGCAGATTGAGGGCAGATACGCAGTATTTT,CISRLRADTQYF
NA,TRBD2,TRBV4-3,TRBJ2-1,TGCACCAGCAGCCAAGATATAGGGACTACCACCGGTGAGCACTTCTTC,CTSSQDIGTTTGEHFF
NA,TRBD2,TRBV4-2,TRBJ2-1,TGCGCCAGCAGCCAAACTAGCGTGTACTGCAATGAGCGGTTCTTC,CASSQTSVYCNERFF
NA,NA,TRBV6-5,TRBJ1-6,TGTACCAGCAGTTCTAACGGAGGCTCATATAATTCACCCCTCCACTTT,CTSSSNGGSYNSPLHF
once,TRBD2,TRBV20-1,TRBJ2-1,TGCAGTGCTAGAGATTTTGGGAGACTAGCGGGAGGGCGACACAATGAGCAGTTCTTC,CSARDFGRLAGGRHNEQFF